This T cell receptor beta chain comes out of a study of blood T cell repertoires in COVID-19. Losses at the gene ends were 1 base for V and 9 bases for J; bases not matched to a gene: 5. Per germline, CDR1 SGHAT and CDR2 FQNNGV. This CDR3 has 15 amino acids. The method was immunoSEQ multiplex PCR; TCRdb's version includes in-frame clones alone and lacks a portion of them. The table lists a few hundred thousand clones, roughly nine tenths of them singletons. This TCR was sampled from a man younger than 35 with active or convalescent COVID-19. Input material: peripheral blood. This chain connects TRBV11-2 to TRBJ2-1, with TRBD1 matching over 11 bases. DNA of the CDR3: TGTGCCAGCAGCTTAGTAGCGGGGACAGGGGGTGAGCAGTTCTTC. It codes for CASSLVAGTGGEQFF.